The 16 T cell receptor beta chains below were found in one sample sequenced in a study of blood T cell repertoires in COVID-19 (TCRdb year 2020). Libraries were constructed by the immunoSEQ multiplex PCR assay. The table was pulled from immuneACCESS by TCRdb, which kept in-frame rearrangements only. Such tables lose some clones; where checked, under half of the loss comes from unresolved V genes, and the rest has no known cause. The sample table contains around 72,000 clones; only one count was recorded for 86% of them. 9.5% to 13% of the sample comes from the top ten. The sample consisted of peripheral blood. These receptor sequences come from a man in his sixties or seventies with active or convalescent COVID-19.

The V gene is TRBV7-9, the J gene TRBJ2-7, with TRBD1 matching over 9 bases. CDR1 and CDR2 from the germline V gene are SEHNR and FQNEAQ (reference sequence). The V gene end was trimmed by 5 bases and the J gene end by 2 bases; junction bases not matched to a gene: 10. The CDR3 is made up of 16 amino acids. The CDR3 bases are TGTGCCAGCAGCCCAACTCCCGGGACAGGGCCCTACGAGCAGTACTTC. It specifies CASSPTPGTGPYEQYF.

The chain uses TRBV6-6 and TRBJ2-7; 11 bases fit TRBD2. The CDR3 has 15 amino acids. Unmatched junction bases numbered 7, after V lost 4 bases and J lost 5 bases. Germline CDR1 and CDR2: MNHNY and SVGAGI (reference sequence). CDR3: CASSSPGSGRDEQYF. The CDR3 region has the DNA TGTGCCAGCAGTTCCCCAGGTAGCGGGAGGGACGAGCAGTACTTC.

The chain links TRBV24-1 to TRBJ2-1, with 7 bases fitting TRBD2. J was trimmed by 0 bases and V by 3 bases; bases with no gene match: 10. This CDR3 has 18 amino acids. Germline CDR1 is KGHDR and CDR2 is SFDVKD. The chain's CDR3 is CATSDVSIAGPSYNEQFF. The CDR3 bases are TGTGCCACCAGTGATGTCTCTATAGCGGGTCCCTCCTACAATGAGCAGTTCTTC.

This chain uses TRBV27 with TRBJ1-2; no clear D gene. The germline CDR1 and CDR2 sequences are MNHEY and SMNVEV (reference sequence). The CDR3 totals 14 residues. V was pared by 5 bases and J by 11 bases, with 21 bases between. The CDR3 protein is CASSDSGSTRRYTF. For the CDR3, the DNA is TGTGCCAGCAGTGATTCCGGGAGCACCCGTAGGTACACCTTC.

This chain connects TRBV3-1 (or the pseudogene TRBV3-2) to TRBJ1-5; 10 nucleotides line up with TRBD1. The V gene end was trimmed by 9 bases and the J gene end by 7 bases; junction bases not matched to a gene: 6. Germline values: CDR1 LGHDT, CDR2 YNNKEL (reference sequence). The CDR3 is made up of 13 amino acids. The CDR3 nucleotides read TGTGCCAGTGGAGACAGGGGGCAGCAGCCCCAGCATTTT. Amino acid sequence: CASGDRGQQPQHF.

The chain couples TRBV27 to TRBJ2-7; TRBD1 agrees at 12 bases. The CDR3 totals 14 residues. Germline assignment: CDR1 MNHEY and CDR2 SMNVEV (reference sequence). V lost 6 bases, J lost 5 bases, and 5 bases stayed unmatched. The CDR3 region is CASSSGTGGHEQYF. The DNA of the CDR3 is TGTGCCAGCAGCTCCGGGACAGGGGGCCACGAGCAGTACTTC.

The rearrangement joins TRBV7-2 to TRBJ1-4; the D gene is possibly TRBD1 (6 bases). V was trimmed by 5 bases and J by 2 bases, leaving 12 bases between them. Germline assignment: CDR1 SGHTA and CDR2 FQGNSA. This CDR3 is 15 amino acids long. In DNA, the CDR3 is TGTGCCAGCAGCACACAGGGTTGGACTAATGAAAAACTGTTTTTT. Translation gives CASSTQGWTNEKLFF.

CDR3 DNA sequence: TGTGCCAGCAGCTCCCGAGACTTCGGTCTACACGAGCAGTACTTC. Its translation: CASSSRDFGLHEQYF. The chain combines TRBV5-8 with TRBJ2-7, with D unclear. Trimming left V 3 bases short and J 5 bases short, with 18 bases between. The CDR3 has 15 amino acids. Germline V gene data show CDR1 as SGHTS and CDR2 as YDEGEE.

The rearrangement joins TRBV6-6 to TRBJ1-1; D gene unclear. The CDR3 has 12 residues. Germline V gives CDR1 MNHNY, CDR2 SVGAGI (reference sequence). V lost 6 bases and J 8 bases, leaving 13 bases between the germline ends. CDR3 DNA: TGTGCCAGCAGCATAAAGGGAGTAGAAGCTTTCTTT. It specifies CASSIKGVEAFF.

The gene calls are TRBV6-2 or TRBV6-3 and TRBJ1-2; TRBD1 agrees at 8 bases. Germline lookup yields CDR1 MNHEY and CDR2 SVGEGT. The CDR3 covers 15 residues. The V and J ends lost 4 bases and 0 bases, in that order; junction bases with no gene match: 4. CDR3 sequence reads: CASSSGQGANYGYTF. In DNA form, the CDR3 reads TGTGCCAGCAGTTCCGGACAGGGAGCTAACTATGGCTACACCTTC.

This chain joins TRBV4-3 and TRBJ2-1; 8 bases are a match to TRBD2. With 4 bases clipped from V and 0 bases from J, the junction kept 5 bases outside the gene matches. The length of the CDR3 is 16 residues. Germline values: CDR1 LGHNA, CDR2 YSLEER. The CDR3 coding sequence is TGCGCCAGCAGCCGGCAACTAGCGGTCTCCTACAATGAGCAGTTCTTC. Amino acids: CASSRQLAVSYNEQFF.

CDR3 in amino acids: CASSEASGRYNSPLHF. For the CDR3, the DNA is TGTGCCAGCAGTGAAGCTTCCGGGAGATATAATTCACCCCTCCACTTT. The chain couples TRBV6-1 to TRBJ1-6; D gene unclear. Trimming cost V 0 bases and J 4 bases, with 10 bases left between them. Per the germline V gene, CDR1 is MNHNS and CDR2 is SASEGT. This CDR3 contains 16 residues.

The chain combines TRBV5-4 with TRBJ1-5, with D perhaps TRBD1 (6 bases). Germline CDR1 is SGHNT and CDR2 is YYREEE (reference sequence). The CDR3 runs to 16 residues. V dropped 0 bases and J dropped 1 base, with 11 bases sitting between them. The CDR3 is CASSLEGGGSNQPQHF. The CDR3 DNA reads TGTGCCAGCAGCTTGGAGGGAGGGGGAAGCAATCAGCCCCAGCATTTT.

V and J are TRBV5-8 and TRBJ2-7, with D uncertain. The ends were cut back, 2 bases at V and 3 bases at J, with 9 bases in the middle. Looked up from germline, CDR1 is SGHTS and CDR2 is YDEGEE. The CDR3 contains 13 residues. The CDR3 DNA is TGTGCCAGCAGCTTAGTGAACTTCTACGAGCAGTACTTC. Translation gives CASSLVNFYEQYF.

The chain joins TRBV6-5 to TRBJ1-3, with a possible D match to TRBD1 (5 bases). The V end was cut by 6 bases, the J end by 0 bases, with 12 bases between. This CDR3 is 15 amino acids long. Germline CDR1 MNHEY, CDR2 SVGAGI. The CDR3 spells CASSRDFYSGNTIYF. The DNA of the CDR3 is TGTGCCAGCAGCAGGGACTTCTACTCTGGAAACACCATATATTTT.

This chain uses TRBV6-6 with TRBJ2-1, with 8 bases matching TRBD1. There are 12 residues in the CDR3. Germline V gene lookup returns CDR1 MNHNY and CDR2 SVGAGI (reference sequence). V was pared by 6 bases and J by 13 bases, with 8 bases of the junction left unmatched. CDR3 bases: TGTGCCAGCAGAGGACAGGGAGTTTTCCAGTTCTTC. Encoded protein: CASRGQGVFQFF.